This T cell receptor (beta chain) originates from a study of Graves' ophthalmopathy and Graves' hyperthyroidism. Study outcomes and limitations: Most expanded clonotypes from thyroid (those above 0.001 frequency) were also found in blood. The model's prediction of ophthalmopathy progression had 70.59% sensitivity and 72% to 85% specificity.

This clonotype was observed at least ten times. The antigen is unknown. The authors amplified TCR beta CDR3 regions, and they did so from RNA transcripts for repertoire sequencing. RT-PCR was first run with HTBI primers, then multiplex PCR in a second round. One entry per CDR3 protein results from TCRdb running MiXCR on the multiplex PCR reads. The table includes over 150,000 distinct CDR3 sequences, over 35% detected once. PBMCs were obtained from roughly 9 ml of fresh peripheral blood. V was shortened by 8 bases and J by 3 bases, with 13 bases between the two germline ends. CDR3 length: 13 amino acids. Germline V lookup: CDR1 SNHLY, CDR2 FYNNEI.

Sequencing input: peripheral blood. The rearrangement links TRBV2 to TRBJ1-1; no clear D. The TCR originated in a woman between 35 and 50 years old with Graves' ophthalmopathy. CDR3 protein: CASQINRDTEAFF. The CDR3 DNA reads as TGTGCCAGCCAAATAAACCGGGACACTGAAGCTTTCTTT. Full variable domain (missing parts from reference TRBV2 and TRBJ1-1): EPEVTQTPSHQVTQMGQEVILRCVPISNHLYFYWYRQILGQKVEFLVSFYNNEISEKSEIFDDQFSVERPDGSNFTLKIRSTKLEDSAMYFCASQINRDTEAFFGQGTRLTVV.